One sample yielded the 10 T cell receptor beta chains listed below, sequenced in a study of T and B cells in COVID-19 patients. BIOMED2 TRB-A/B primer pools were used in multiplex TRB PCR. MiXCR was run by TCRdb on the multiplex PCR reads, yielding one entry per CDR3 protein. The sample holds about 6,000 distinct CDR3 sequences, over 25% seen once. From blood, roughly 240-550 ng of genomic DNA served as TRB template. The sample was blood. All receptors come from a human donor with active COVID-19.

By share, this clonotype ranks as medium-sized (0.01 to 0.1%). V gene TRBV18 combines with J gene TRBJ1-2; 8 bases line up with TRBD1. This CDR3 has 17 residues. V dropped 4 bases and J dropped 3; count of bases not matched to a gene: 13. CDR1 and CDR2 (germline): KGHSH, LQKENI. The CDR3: CASSRPGGRGKDYGYTF. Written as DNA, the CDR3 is TGTGCCAGCTCACGTCCAGGGGGCCGTGGGAAGGACTATGGCTACACCTTC.

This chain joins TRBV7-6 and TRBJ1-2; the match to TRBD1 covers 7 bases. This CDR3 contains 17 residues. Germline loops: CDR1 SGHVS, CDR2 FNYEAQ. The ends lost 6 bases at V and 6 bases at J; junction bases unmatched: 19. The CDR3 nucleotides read TGTGCCAGCAGGCCTCAACTAGACAGGGAAGGAAGAGATGGCTACACCTTC. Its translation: CASRPQLDREGRDGYTF.

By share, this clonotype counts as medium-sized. In nucleotides, the CDR3 is TGTGCCAGTAGTGCATATTCAGGGAGCTCTGGAAACACCATATATTTT. This gives the protein CASSAYSGSSGNTIYF. The chain is built from TRBV19 and TRBJ1-3, with TRBD1 as a possible D gene (5 bases). In germline, CDR1 is LNHDA, CDR2 SQIVND (reference sequence). CDR3 length: 16 amino acids. V was trimmed by 5 bases and J by 0 bases, leaving 14 bases between them.

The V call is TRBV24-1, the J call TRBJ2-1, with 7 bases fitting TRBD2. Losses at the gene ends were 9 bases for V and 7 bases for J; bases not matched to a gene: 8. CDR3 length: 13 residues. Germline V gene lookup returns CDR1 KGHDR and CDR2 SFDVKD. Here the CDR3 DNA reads TGTGCCACCGGGGGGGGGGGAGTTAATGAGCAGTTCTTC. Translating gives CATGGGGVNEQFF.

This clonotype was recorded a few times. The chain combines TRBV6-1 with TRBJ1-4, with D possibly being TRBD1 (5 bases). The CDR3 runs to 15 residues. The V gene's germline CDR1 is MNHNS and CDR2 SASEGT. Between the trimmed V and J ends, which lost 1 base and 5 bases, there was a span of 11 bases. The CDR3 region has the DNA TGTGCCAGCAGTGAAGACAGGACCCCGAATGAAAAACTGTTTTTT. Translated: CASSEDRTPNEKLFF.

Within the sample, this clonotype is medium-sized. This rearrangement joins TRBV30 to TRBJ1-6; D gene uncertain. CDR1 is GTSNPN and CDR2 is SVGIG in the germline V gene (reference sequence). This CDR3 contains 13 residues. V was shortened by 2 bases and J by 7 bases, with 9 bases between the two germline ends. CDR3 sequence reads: CAWSRGENSPLHF. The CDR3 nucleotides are TGTGCCTGGAGTCGAGGTGAGAATTCACCCCTCCACTTT.

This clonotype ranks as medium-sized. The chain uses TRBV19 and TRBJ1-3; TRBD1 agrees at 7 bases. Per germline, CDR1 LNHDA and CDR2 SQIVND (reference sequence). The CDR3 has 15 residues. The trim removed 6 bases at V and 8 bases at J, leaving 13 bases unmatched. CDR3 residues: CASSLDRSTRDTIYF. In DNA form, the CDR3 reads TGTGCCAGTAGCCTGGACAGGAGCACCCGAGACACCATATATTTT.

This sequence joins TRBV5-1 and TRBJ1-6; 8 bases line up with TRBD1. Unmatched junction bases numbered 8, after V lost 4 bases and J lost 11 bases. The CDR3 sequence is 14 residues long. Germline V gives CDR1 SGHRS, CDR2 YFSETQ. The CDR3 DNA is TGCGCCAGCAGCCCGACAGGGGAACTGGCACCCCTCCACTTT. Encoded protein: CASSPTGELAPLHF.

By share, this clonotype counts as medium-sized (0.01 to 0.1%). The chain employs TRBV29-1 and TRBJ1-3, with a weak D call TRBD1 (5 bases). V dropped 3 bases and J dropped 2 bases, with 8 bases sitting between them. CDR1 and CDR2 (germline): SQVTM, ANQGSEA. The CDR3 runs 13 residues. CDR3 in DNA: TGCAGCGTTGAGAGAGGGGCTGGAAACACCATATATTTT. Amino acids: CSVERGAGNTIYF.

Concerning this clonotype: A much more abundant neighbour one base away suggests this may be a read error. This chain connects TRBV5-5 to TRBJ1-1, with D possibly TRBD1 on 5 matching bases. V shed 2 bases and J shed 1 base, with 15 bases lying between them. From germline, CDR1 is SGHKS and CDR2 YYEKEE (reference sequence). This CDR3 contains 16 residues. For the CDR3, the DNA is TGTGCCAGCAGCTTTCGGGGCGTCCGAGCGAACACTGAAGCTTTCTTT. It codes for CASSFRGVRANTEAFF.